The clone carrying this T cell receptor beta chain was counted between two and nine times. This sample is drawn from a study of blood T cell repertoires in COVID-19. Looking at the study overall: In each case, the material was cDNA or gDNA derived from T cells, B-cell-depleted T cells, or PBMCs.

CDR1 SGHTA and CDR2 FQGNSA come from the germline V gene. V shed 5 bases and J 7 bases; nucleotides not matched to a gene: 11. The CDR3 covers 14 residues. Sequencing used immunoSEQ multiplex PCR; TCRdb keeps in-frame clones, though not all of them. The sample includes fewer than 40,000 clones, 91% seen only once; the top ten take 9.9%. The chain employs TRBV7-2 and TRBJ2-7; TRBD1 aligns across 7 bases. The sample taken for sequencing was peripheral blood. The source of this sequence is a human donor with active COVID-19. The donor label of this sample is uncertain. CDR3 DNA: TGTGCCAGCAGCCCCTCGACAGGGCGAGGGGAGCAGTACTTC. Protein sequence: CASSPSTGRGEQYF.